Shown below are 32 T cell receptor beta chains from a single sample sequenced in a study of blood T cell repertoires in COVID-19. Sequenced by immunoSEQ multiplex PCR; TCRdb stores in-frame clones only, minus some. The sample yields about 310,000 clones, around nine tenths seen once. The sample was peripheral blood. All receptors come from a man aged 50 or older with active or convalescent COVID-19.

The rearrangement links TRBV28 to TRBJ1-2; 8 nucleotides match TRBD1. CDR1 MDHEN and CDR2 SYDVKM come from the germline V gene. The CDR3 runs 18 residues. J lost 4 bases, V lost 1 base, and 14 bases had no gene match. The DNA of the CDR3 is TGTGCCAGCAGTTTATTGGGTGATTTCACAGGGGGAGGCTATGGCTACACCTTC. It yields the protein CASSLLGDFTGGGYGYTF.

The rearrangement links TRBV5-1 to TRBJ2-1, with 9 bases aligning to TRBD2. The junction had 9 bases not matched to a gene; V was cut back by 4 bases and J by 7 bases. CDR3 length: 15 amino acids. Germline V CDR1 and CDR2: SGHRS, YFSETQ. The CDR3 region is CASSALAGEINEQFF. CDR3 coding DNA: TGCGCCAGCAGCGCCTTAGCGGGAGAAATTAATGAGCAGTTCTTC. The full variable domain, completed using reference TRBV5-1 and TRBJ2-1, is KAGVTQTPRYLIKTRGQQVTLSCSPISGHRSVSWYQQTPGQGLQFLFEYFSETQRNKGNFPGRFSGRQFSNSRSEMNVSTLELGDSALYLCASSALAGEINEQFFGPGTRLTVL.

The chain carries TRBV7-2 and TRBJ1-1; TRBD1 aligns across 9 bases. The trim removed 3 bases at V and 2 bases at J, leaving 4 bases unmatched. The V gene's germline CDR1 is SGHTA and CDR2 FQGNSA. This CDR3 is 15 amino acids long. The CDR3 nucleotides are TGTGCCAGCAGCTTGGGGACAGGGACAAACACTGAAGCTTTCTTT. Translation gives CASSLGTGTNTEAFF. Filled out from reference TRBV7-2 and TRBJ1-1, the complete variable domain reads GAGVSQSPSNKVTEKGKDVELRCDPISGHTALYWYRQSLGQGLEFLIYFQGNSAPDKSGLPSDRFSAERTGGSVSTLTIQRTQQEDSAVYLCASSLGTGTNTEAFFGQGTRLTVV.

This chain joins TRBV6-5 and TRBJ2-7, with a weak D call TRBD1 (6 bases). The V end was cut by 11 bases, the J end by 0 bases, with 17 bases between. Germline V lookup: CDR1 MNHEY, CDR2 SVGAGI. CDR3 size: 14 residues. The CDR3 loop is CAAAARGSSYEQYF. The CDR3 nucleotides are TGTGCCGCGGCCGCCAGGGGCAGCTCCTACGAGCAGTACTTC.

The chain carries TRBV19 and TRBJ1-5, with unresolved D. Germline V lookup: CDR1 LNHDA, CDR2 SQIVND (reference sequence). With 0 bases removed from V and 4 bases from J, the gap between germline ends came to 7 bases. This CDR3 spans 14 amino acids. CDR3 sequence (DNA): TGTGCCAGTAGTATAGAGCGGAGGAATCAGCCCCAGCATTTT. Amino acids: CASSIERRNQPQHF.

The genes are TRBV2 and TRBJ1-2; the D gene is possibly TRBD1 (6 bases). CDR3 length equals 11 residues. V gave up 6 bases and J gave up 12 bases, with 14 bases separating them. Germline V gives CDR1 SNHLY, CDR2 FYNNEI. The CDR3 spells CASSPGGPNTF. CDR3 nucleotides: TGTGCCAGCAGCCCCGGGGGGCCGAACACCTTC.

This chain joins TRBV4-3 and TRBJ1-2, with no clear D. Trimming removed 1 base at V and 8 bases at J, with 20 bases between. Per the germline V gene, CDR1 is LGHNA and CDR2 is YSLEER. There are 16 residues in the CDR3. The CDR3 protein is CASSQALTVSLLGYTF. In nucleotides, the CDR3 is TGCGCCAGCAGCCAAGCCCTAACGGTGTCTCTATTAGGCTACACCTTC.

This clone was found a few times. This chain joins TRBV9 and TRBJ1-1; 10 bases align to TRBD1. The germline gives CDR1 SGDLS, CDR2 YYNGEE. V was clipped by 7 bases and J by 5 bases; unmatched bases: 2. The CDR3 is 12 residues long. The CDR3 loop is CASGDRGTEAFF. The CDR3, as DNA: TGTGCCAGCGGGGACAGGGGAACTGAAGCTTTCTTT.

In the case of this clone: As the CDR3 is not closed by the conserved phenylalanine or tryptophan, this likely results from a read error. The DNA is left out, because the CDR3 cannot be placed on it with certainty; the CDR3 is given as TCRdb lists it. V is TRBV5-8 and J is TRBJ1-2. Germline CDR1 reads SGHTS; CDR2 reads YDEGEE. Ends included, the CDR3 has 14 residues. The CDR3: CASNPTAGLGFSGV.

The chain couples TRBV3-1 (or the pseudogene TRBV3-2) to TRBJ2-1; 8 nucleotides line up with TRBD1. J gave up 3 bases and V 4 bases, and 5 bases lay outside the gene matches. The CDR3 loop spans 15 amino acids. The germline V gene encodes CDR1 LGHDT and CDR2 YNNKEL (reference sequence). The CDR3, as DNA: TGTGCCAGCAGCCTAAGACAGGGGCTCTACAATGAGCAGTTCTTC. This gives the protein CASSLRQGLYNEQFF.

This clone was observed a single time. The chain employs TRBV9 and TRBJ1-2; 8 nucleotides line up with TRBD1. Looked up from germline, CDR1 is SGDLS and CDR2 is YYNGEE. Trimming cost V 6 bases and J 0 bases; bases outside gene matches: 7. This CDR3 has 15 amino acids. CDR3 sequence reads: CASTWDRSSNYGYTF. DNA of the CDR3: TGTGCCAGCACCTGGGACAGGAGCTCTAACTATGGCTACACCTTC.

V and J are TRBV19 and TRBJ1-5, with a possible D match to TRBD1 (6 bases). Deletions cut 3 bases from V and 9 bases from J, with 21 bases between. The V gene's germline CDR1 is LNHDA and CDR2 SQIVND (reference sequence). The CDR3 contains 16 residues. CDR3 sequence reads: CASSMSPRRGLAPQHF. The DNA of the CDR3 is TGTGCCAGTAGTATGTCGCCGCGCAGGGGTTTGGCGCCCCAGCATTTT.

The chain uses TRBV7-2 and TRBJ2-3, with TRBD2 identical over 7 bases. After removal of 5 bases from V and 2 bases from J, the junction contained 10 bases not matched to a gene. Germline V gives CDR1 SGHTA, CDR2 FQGNSA. The CDR3 extends over 16 amino acids. The CDR3 sequence is CASSRPVSGDTDTQYF. CDR3 DNA sequence: TGTGCCAGCAGCCGCCCGGTGAGCGGGGACACAGATACGCAGTATTTT. Complete variable domain (other parts from reference TRBV7-2 and TRBJ2-3): GAGVSQSPSNKVTEKGKDVELRCDPISGHTALYWYRQSLGQGLEFLIYFQGNSAPDKSGLPSDRFSAERTGGSVSTLTIQRTQQEDSAVYLCASSRPVSGDTDTQYFGPGTRLTVL.

The CDR3 reads CASSVDPGNIQYF. CDR3 coding DNA: TGTGCCAGCAGCGTAGATCCAGGTAACATTCAGTACTTC. The rearrangement joins TRBV9 to TRBJ2-4; D not resolved. The CDR3 covers 13 residues. The V gene lost 0 bases and the J gene lost 7 bases, with 8 bases spanning the gap. Germline CDR1 reads SGDLS; CDR2 reads YYNGEE.

The rearrangement joins TRBV12-3 or TRBV12-4 to TRBJ2-7, with D possibly matching TRBD2 (6 bases). The length of the CDR3 is 12 residues. Trimming took 0 bases from V and 7 from J, leaving 7 bases between them. DNA for the CDR3: TGTGCCAGCAGTTTAGCGGGGGGAGAGCAGTACTTC. Translated: CASSLAGGEQYF.

V usage is TRBV3-1 (or the pseudogene TRBV3-2) and J usage is TRBJ2-3, with TRBD2 matching 9 bases. This CDR3 comprises 17 residues. CDR1 and CDR2 from the germline V gene are LGHDT and YNNKEL (reference sequence). The trim removed 3 bases at V and 7 bases at J, leaving 14 bases unmatched. Here the CDR3 DNA reads TGTGCCAGCAGCCAGACGCCCTCTAGCGGGATGTGGAATACGCAGTATTTT. Its protein is CASSQTPSSGMWNTQYF.

This clone was picked up a small number of times. The CDR3 is CASSAGTGSGYTF. The CDR3 bases are TGTGCCAGCAGTGCCGGGACAGGGAGTGGCTACACCTTC. This chain uses TRBV2 with TRBJ1-2, with 9 positions matching TRBD1. Germline trimming cut 4 bases from V and 7 bases from J; bases unmatched to any gene: 4. Germline V lookup: CDR1 SNHLY, CDR2 FYNNEI. CDR3 length equals 13 residues.

The rearrangement joins TRBV5-4 to TRBJ1-1; D perhaps matches TRBD1 (5 bases). V was cut by 5 bases and J by 3 bases, with 17 bases left in between. This CDR3 spans 15 amino acids. Per germline, CDR1 SGHNT and CDR2 YYREEE (reference sequence). In DNA form, the CDR3 reads TGTGCCAGCAGTCCTCCCACCCCGGGGGACACTGAAGCTTTCTTT. It encodes CASSPPTPGDTEAFF.

The chain links TRBV5-1 to TRBJ2-5; 11 bases are shared with TRBD1. Trimming cost V 10 bases and J 5 bases; bases outside gene matches: 13. The germline V gene has CDR1 SGHRS and CDR2 YFSETQ. This CDR3 has 15 amino acids. This chain's CDR3 is CARGAEGTGGETQYF. The CDR3 nucleotides read TGCGCCCGCGGAGCCGAAGGGACAGGGGGGGAGACCCAGTACTTC.

The CDR3 sequence: CASSRGLAGLSYNEQFF. CDR3 sequence (DNA): TGCGCCAGCAGCCGGGGACTAGCGGGCCTTTCCTACAATGAGCAGTTCTTC. The genes are TRBV5-1 and TRBJ2-1, with TRBD2 identical over 12 bases. The germline V gene has CDR1 SGHRS and CDR2 YFSETQ. The V segment lost 4 bases and the J segment 1 base; nucleotides outside the gene matches: 6. The CDR3 has 17 residues.

This clone was observed a single time. V and J are TRBV28 and TRBJ1-2; weak D call: TRBD1 (6 bases). Trimming shortened V by 6 bases and J by 8 bases, and 19 bases separated the two germline ends. Germline assignment: CDR1 MDHEN and CDR2 SYDVKM. This CDR3 comprises 14 residues. CDR3 protein: CASSEIPGQRGYTF. CDR3 coding DNA: TGTGCCAGCAGCGAAATACCGGGACAACGGGGCTACACCTTC.

This chain connects TRBV4-3 to TRBJ1-5, with 7 bases lining up with TRBD1. Germline V gene data show CDR1 as LGHNA and CDR2 as YSLEER. J lost 7 bases, V lost 3 bases, and 15 bases had no gene match. The CDR3 spans 17 residues. CDR3 loop: CASSQLRPDRAHQPQHF. CDR3 nucleotide sequence: TGCGCCAGCAGCCAGCTCCGCCCCGACAGGGCTCACCAGCCCCAGCATTTT.

The chain carries TRBV28 and TRBJ2-5, with 12 nucleotides matching TRBD2. The J segment lost 0 bases and the V segment lost 7 bases, leaving 9 bases of the junction unmatched. The CDR3 is made up of 17 amino acids. The germline gives CDR1 MDHEN, CDR2 SYDVKM. This CDR3 reads CASTPSGGAPYQETQYF. The CDR3 DNA reads TGTGCCAGCACTCCTAGCGGGGGGGCCCCGTACCAAGAGACCCAGTACTTC.

The J gene is TRBJ1-2, the V gene TRBV2; 8 nucleotides match TRBD1. V gave up 1 base and J gave up 4 bases; unmatched junction bases: 5. Germline lookup yields CDR1 SNHLY and CDR2 FYNNEI. The CDR3 runs to 15 residues. The CDR3 DNA follows: TGTGCCAGCAGTGAAGGCGGGACAGGATTCTATGGCTACACCTTC. It translates to CASSEGGTGFYGYTF. The full variable domain, in which reference TRBV2 and TRBJ1-2 provide the parts outside the CDR3, is EPEVTQTPSHQVTQMGQEVILRCVPISNHLYFYWYRQILGQKVEFLVSFYNNEISEKSEIFDDQFSVERPDGSNFTLKIRSTKLEDSAMYFCASSEGGTGFYGYTFGSGTRLTVV.

The CDR3 region is CASSLAPGSEQFF. As DNA, the CDR3 is TGTGCCAGCAGCTTGGCGCCCGGGAGTGAGCAGTTCTTC. The V and J genes are TRBV5-8 and TRBJ2-1, with D maybe TRBD2 (6 bases). The length of the CDR3 is 13 residues. CDR1 is SGHTS, CDR2 YDEGEE, per germline. The V end was cut by 0 bases, the J end by 9 bases, with 10 bases between.

This chain links TRBV4-1 with TRBJ1-4; 9 nucleotides match TRBD1. Trimming at V came to 2 bases and at J to 2 bases, leaving 6 bases not matched to a gene. CDR3 length equals 17 residues. The V gene's germline CDR1 is MGHRA and CDR2 YSYEKL. The chain's CDR3 is CASSQKPQGATNEKLFF. CDR3 bases: TGCGCCAGCAGCCAAAAACCACAGGGGGCCACTAATGAAAAACTGTTTTTT.

The rearrangement links TRBV29-1 to TRBJ1-1, with D possibly TRBD1 on 5 matching bases. V dropped 3 bases and J dropped 12 bases, with 11 bases sitting between them. The CDR3 runs 10 residues. Germline-derived CDR1 and CDR2 are SQVTM and ANQGSEA. CDR3 sequence: CSVDGQGSFF. CDR3 coding DNA: TGCAGCGTTGATGGGCAGGGATCTTTCTTT. Filled out from reference TRBV29-1 and TRBJ1-1, the complete variable domain reads SAVISQKPSRDICQRGTSLTIQCQVDSQVTMMFWYRQQPGQSLTLIATANQGSEATYESGFVIDKFPISRPNLTFSTLTVSNMSPEDSSIYLCSVDGQGSFFGQGTRLTVV.

The V and J genes are TRBV7-3 and TRBJ2-1, with 7 bases aligning to TRBD2. The CDR3 runs to 18 residues. The germline CDR1 and CDR2 sequences are SGHTA and FQGTGA. V dropped 5 bases and J dropped 6; count of bases not matched to a gene: 19. The CDR3 DNA follows: TGTGCCAGCAGCGAAACTTCGATTATGGGGGAGGGCCGCAATGAGCAGTTCTTC. Translation: CASSETSIMGEGRNEQFF. Using reference TRBV7-3 and TRBJ2-1 for the parts outside the CDR3, the full variable domain is GAGVSQTPSNKVTEKGKYVELRCDPISGHTALYWYRQSLGQGPEFLIYFQGTGAADDSGLPNDRFFAVRPEGSVSTLKIQRTERGDSAVYLCASSETSIMGEGRNEQFFGPGTRLTVL.

The genes are TRBV18 and TRBJ1-6; 9 bases fit TRBD1. Germline CDR1 and CDR2: KGHSH and LQKENI. V shed 8 bases, J shed 12 bases, and the junction held 5 bases outside the gene matches. There are 12 residues in the CDR3. In nucleotides, the CDR3 is TGTGCCAGCCGGGACAGGGTCCAACCCCTCCACTTT. Its translation: CASRDRVQPLHF. The variable domain in full, with the rest retrieved from reference TRBV18 and TRBJ1-6, is NAGVMQNPRHLVRRRGQEARLRCSPMKGHSHVYWYRQLPEEGLKFMVYLQKENIIDESGMPKERFSAEFPKEGPSILRIQQVVRGDSAAYFCASRDRVQPLHFGNGTRLTVT.

The chain has TRBV28 and TRBJ1-4, with a possible D match to TRBD1 (5 bases). V shed 4 bases and J shed 0 bases, with 12 bases lying between them. From germline, CDR1 is MDHEN and CDR2 SYDVKM. CDR3 length: 16 residues. The CDR3 nucleotides are TGTGCCAGCAGTTCTGGAGGGGTTGCAACTAATGAAAAACTGTTTTTT. As protein: CASSSGGVATNEKLFF. Complete variable domain (other parts from reference TRBV28 and TRBJ1-4): DVKVTQSSRYLVKRTGEKVFLECVQDMDHENMFWYRQDPGLGLRLIYFSYDVKMKEKGDIPEGYSVSREKKERFSLILESASTNQTSMYLCASSSGGVATNEKLFFGSGTQLSVL.

V is TRBV4-2 and J is TRBJ1-5; 10 nucleotides line up with TRBD1. The ends lost 1 base at V and 8 bases at J; junction bases unmatched: 8. CDR1 and CDR2 from the germline V gene are LGHNA and YNFKEQ. CDR3 length: 16 residues. The CDR3 sequence is CASSQAGGDRGKPQHF. As DNA, the CDR3 is TGTGCCAGCAGCCAAGCGGGAGGGGACAGGGGAAAGCCCCAGCATTTT.

V gene TRBV28 combines with J gene TRBJ2-7, with 8 bases identical to TRBD1. Per the germline V gene, CDR1 is MDHEN and CDR2 is SYDVKM. The CDR3 has 14 residues. V dropped 6 bases and J dropped 3; count of bases not matched to a gene: 7. The chain's CDR3 is CASRRQGASYEQYF. The CDR3 coding sequence is TGTGCCAGCAGACGCCAGGGGGCAAGCTACGAGCAGTACTTC.